This T cell receptor beta chain appears in the sequencing data of a study of T-cell reconstitution after alpha-beta-depleted transplantation in children. In this sample, this clonotype turned up many times. Its antigen is undetermined. For TCRbeta, the library was prepared with unique molecular identifiers. Via MiXCR, TCRdb re-called the PCR reads, giving one row per CDR3 protein. The sample shows 540,000 or so distinct CDR3 sequences, roughly 23% of them seen only once. Findings and limits, study-wide: Once a year had passed after transplant, T-cell counts and diversity came mostly from newly produced T cells. It was surviving recipient T cells and thymic progenitors that gave some patients high TCRbeta diversity at day 60. Alpha-beta T cells present about two months after transplant were reported to originate from several hundred expanded graft clones.

CDR1 and CDR2 (germline): DFQATT, SNEGSKA (reference sequence). The V and J ends lost 4 bases and 3 bases respectively, with 13 bases between them. The CDR3 length is 13 residues. This sequence joins TRBV20-1 and TRBJ2-7; D tentatively reads TRBD1 or TRBD2 (5 bases each). This sequence originates from a boy under three years old who had a stem cell transplant for acute myeloid leukemia, so the T cells may come from the graft donor. This sample comprised PBMCs, mostly from graft donor cells, obtained 360 days after TCRalphabeta/CD19-depleted stem cell transplant. CDR3 loop: CSAIRDRYYEQYF. The CDR3 DNA follows: TGCAGTGCTATCCGGGACCGCTACTACGAGCAGTACTTC.